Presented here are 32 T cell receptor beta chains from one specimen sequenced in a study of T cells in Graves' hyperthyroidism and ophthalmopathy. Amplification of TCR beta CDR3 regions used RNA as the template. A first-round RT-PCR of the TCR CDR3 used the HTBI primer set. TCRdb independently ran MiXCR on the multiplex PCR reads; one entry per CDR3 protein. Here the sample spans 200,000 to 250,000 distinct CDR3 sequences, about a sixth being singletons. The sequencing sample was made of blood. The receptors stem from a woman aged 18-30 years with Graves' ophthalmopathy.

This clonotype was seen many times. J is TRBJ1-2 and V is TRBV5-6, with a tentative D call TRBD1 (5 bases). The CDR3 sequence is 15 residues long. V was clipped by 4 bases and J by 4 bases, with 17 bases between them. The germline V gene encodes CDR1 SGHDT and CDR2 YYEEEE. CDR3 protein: CASSLPGGGFYGYTF. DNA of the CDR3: TGTGCCAGCAGCCTCCCCGGCGGGGGATTCTATGGCTACACCTTC.

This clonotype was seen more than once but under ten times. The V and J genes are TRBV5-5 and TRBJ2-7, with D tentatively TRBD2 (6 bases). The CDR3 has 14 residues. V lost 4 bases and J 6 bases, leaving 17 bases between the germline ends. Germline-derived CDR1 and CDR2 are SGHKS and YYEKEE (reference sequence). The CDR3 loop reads CASSPQTGSLEQYF. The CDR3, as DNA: TGTGCCAGCAGCCCGCAGACCGGGAGCCTCGAGCAGTACTTC.

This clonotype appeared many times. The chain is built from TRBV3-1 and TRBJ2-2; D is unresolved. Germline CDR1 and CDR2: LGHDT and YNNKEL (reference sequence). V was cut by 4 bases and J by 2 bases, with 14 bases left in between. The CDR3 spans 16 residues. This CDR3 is CASSPPGPLNTGELFF. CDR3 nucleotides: TGTGCCAGCAGCCCACCAGGCCCTTTAAACACCGGGGAGCTGTTTTTT.

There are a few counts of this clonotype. This CDR3 reads CASSKQIPGTSGGKSTDTQYF. Written as DNA, the CDR3 is TGTGCCAGCAGCAAACAAATCCCCGGGACTAGCGGGGGTAAAAGCACAGATACGCAGTATTTT. The V gene is TRBV5-5, the J gene TRBJ2-3; 14 bases are shared with TRBD2. V trimming: 4 bases; J trimming: 0 bases; junction bases outside the gene matches: 16. This CDR3 has 21 amino acids. Germline V CDR1 and CDR2: SGHKS, YYEKEE (reference sequence).

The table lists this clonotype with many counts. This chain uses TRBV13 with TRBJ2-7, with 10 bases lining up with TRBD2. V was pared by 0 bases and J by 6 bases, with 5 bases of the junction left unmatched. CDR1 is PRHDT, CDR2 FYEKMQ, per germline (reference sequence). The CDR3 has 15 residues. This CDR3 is CASSLGISGRSEQYF. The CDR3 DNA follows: TGTGCCAGCAGCTTAGGTATTAGCGGGAGGAGCGAGCAGTACTTC.

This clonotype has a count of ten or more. CDR3 coding DNA: TGCGCCAGCAGGCGGGAAGGGGTAGAGACCCAGTACTTC. Amino acid sequence: CASRREGVETQYF. The gene calls are TRBV5-1 and TRBJ2-5; weak D call: TRBD2 (6 bases). Trimming removed 5 bases at V and 4 bases at J, with 12 bases between. The CDR3 is 13 amino acids. CDR1 and CDR2 from the germline V gene are SGHRS and YFSETQ.

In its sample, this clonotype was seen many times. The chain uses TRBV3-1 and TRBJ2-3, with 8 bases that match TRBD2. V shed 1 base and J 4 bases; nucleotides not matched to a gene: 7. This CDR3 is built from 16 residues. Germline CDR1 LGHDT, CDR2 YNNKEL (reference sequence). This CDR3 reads CASSQVPGGPADTQYF. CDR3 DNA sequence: TGTGCCAGCAGCCAAGTACCGGGAGGGCCCGCAGATACGCAGTATTTT.

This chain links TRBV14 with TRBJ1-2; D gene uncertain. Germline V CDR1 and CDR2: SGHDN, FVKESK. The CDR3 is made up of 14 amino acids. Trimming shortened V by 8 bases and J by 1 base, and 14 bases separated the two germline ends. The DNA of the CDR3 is TGTGCCAGCGTACCGGGCAGCAGTAACTATGGCTACACCTTC. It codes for CASVPGSSNYGYTF.

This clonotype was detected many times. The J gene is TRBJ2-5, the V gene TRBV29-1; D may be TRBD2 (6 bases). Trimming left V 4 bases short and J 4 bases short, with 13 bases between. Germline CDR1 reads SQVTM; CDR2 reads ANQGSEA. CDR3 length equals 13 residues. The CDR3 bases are TGCAGCGTTGGAGAAGGTAGCGGAGAGACCCAGTACTTC. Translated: CSVGEGSGETQYF.

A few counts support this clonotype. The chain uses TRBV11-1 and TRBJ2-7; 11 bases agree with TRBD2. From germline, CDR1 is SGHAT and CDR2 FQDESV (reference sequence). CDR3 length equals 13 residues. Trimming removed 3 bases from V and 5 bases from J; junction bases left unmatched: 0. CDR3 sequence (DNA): TGTGCCAGCAGCTTTAGCGGGGGGGACGAGCAGTACTTC. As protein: CASSFSGGDEQYF.

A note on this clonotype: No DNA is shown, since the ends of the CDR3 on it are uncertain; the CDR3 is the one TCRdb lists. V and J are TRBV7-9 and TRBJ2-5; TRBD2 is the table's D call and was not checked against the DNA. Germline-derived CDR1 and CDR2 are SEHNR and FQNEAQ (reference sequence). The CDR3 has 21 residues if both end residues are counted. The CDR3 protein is CASSFYICSAPTSGRAETQYF.

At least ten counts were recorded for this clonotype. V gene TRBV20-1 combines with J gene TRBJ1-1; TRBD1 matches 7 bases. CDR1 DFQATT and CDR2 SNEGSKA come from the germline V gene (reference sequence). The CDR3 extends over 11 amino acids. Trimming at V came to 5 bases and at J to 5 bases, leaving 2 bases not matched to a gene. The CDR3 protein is CSAQQGTEAFF. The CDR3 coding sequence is TGCAGTGCTCAACAGGGGACTGAAGCTTTCTTT.

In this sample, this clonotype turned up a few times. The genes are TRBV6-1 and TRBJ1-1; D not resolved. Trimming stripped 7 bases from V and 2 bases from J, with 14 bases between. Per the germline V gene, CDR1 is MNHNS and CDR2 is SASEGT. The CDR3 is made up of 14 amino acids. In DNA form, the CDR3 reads TGTGCCAGCACTGCCTTTGGGCTCAACACTGAAGCTTTCTTT. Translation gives CASTAFGLNTEAFF.

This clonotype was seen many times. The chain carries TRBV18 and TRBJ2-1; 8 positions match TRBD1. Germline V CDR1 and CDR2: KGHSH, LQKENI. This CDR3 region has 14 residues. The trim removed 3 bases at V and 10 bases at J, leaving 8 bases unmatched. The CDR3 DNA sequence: TGTGCCAGCTCACCGGGGACAGGCGTTGCGGAGCAGTTCTTC. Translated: CASSPGTGVAEQFF. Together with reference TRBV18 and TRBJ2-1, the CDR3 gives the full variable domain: NAGVMQNPRHLVRRRGQEARLRCSPMKGHSHVYWYRQLPEEGLKFMVYLQKENIIDESGMPKERFSAEFPKEGPSILRIQQVVRGDSAAYFCASSPGTGVAEQFFGPGTRLTVL.

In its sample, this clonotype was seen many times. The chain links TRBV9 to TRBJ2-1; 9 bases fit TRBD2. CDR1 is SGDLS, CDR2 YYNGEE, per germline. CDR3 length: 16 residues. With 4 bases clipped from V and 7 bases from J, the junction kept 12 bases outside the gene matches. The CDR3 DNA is TGTGCCAGCAGCCCACCCGGGACTAGCTGGAAGAATGAGCAGTTCTTC. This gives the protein CASSPPGTSWKNEQFF.

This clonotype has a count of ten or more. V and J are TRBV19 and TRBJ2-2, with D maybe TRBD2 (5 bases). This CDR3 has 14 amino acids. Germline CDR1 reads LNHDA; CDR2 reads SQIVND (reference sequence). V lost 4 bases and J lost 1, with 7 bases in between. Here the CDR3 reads CASSSTRNTGELFF. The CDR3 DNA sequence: TGTGCCAGTAGTAGCACTAGGAACACCGGGGAGCTGTTTTTT.

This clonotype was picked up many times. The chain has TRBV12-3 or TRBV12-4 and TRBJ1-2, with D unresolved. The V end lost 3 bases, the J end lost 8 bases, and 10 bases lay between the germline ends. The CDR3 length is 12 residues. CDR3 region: CASSLGIGGYTF. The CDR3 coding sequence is TGTGCCAGCAGTTTGGGGATTGGGGGCTACACCTTC.

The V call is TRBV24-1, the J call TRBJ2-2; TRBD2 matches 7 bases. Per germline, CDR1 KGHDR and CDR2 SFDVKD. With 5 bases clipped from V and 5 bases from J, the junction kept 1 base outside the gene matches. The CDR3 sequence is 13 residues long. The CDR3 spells CATSASGTGELFF. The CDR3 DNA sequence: TGTGCCACCAGTGCTAGCGGTACCGGGGAGCTGTTTTTT.

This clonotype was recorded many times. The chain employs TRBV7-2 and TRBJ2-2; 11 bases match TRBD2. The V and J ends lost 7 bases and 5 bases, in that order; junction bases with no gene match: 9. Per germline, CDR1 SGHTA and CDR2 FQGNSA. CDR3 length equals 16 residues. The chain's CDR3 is CASTERLAGMTGELFF. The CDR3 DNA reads TGTGCCAGCACAGAGAGACTAGCGGGAATGACCGGGGAGCTGTTTTTT.

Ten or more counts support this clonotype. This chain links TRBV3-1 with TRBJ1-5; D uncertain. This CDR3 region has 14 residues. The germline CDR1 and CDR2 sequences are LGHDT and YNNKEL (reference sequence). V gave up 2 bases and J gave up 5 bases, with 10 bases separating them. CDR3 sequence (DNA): TGTGCCAGCAGCCAAAGCCACCGGGATCAGCCCCAGCATTTT. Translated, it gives CASSQSHRDQPQHF.

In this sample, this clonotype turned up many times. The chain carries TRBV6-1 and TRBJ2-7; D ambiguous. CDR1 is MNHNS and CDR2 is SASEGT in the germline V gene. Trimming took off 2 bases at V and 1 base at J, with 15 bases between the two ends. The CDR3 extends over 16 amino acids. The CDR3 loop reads CASSELGSFRSYEQYF. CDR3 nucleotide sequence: TGTGCCAGCAGTGAACTTGGGTCCTTTAGGTCCTACGAGCAGTACTTC.

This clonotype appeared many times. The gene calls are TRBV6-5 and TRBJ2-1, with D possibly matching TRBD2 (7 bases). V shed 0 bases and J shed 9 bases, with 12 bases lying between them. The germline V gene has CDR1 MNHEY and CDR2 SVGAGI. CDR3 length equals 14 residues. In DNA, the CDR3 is TGTGCCAGCAGTTACTCTGGGGGGGCTCTTGAGCAGTTCTTC. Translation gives CASSYSGGALEQFF.

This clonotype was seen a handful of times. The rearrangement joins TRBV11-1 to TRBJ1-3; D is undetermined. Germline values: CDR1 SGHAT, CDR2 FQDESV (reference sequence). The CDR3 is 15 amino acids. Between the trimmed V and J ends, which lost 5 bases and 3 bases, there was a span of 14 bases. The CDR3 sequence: CASSPTPQSGNTIYF. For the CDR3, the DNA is TGTGCCAGCAGCCCTACCCCCCAGAGTGGAAACACCATATATTTT.

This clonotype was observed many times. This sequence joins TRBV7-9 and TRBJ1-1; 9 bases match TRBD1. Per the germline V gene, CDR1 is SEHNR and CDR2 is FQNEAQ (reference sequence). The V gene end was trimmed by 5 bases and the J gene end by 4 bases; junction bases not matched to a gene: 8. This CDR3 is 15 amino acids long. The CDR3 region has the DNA TGTGCCAGCAGCCCTCAACAGGGGGCAGCCACTGAAGCTTTCTTT. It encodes CASSPQQGAATEAFF.

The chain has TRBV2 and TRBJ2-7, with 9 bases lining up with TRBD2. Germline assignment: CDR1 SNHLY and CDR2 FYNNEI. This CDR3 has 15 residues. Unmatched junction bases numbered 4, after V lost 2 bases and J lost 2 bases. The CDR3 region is CASSESSSGAYEQYF. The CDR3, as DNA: TGTGCCAGCAGTGAAAGTTCTAGCGGGGCCTACGAGCAGTACTTC.

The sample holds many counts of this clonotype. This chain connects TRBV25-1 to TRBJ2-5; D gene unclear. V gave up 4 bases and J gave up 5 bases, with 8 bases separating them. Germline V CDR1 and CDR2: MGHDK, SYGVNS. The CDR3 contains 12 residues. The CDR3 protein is CASSGGKETQYF. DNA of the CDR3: TGTGCCAGCAGTGGGGGAAAGGAGACCCAGTACTTC.

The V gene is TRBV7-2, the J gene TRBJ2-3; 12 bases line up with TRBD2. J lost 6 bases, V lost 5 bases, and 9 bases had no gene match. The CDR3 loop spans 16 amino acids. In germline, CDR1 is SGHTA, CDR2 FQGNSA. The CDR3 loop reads CASSPASGRATDTQYF. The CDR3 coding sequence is TGTGCCAGCAGCCCGGCTAGCGGGAGGGCGACGGATACGCAGTATTTT.

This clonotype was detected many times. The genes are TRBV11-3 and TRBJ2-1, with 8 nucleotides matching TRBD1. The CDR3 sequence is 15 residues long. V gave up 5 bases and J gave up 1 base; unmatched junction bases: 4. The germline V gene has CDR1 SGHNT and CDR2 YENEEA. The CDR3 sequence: CASSPGGFSYNEQFF. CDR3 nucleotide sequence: TGTGCCAGCAGCCCAGGGGGCTTTTCCTACAATGAGCAGTTCTTC.

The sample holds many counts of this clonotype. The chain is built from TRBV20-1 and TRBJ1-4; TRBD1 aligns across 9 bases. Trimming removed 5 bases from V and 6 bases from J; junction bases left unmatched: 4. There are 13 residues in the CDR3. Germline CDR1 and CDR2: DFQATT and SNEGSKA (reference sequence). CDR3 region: CSARTGVDEKLFF. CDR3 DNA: TGCAGTGCTCGGACAGGGGTTGATGAAAAACTGTTTTTT.

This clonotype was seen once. CDR3 region: CASSLYTSGRYEQFF. CDR3 nucleotides: TGTGCCAGCAGTTTATATACTAGCGGGAGGTATGAGCAGTTCTTC. V gene TRBV27 combines with J gene TRBJ2-1; 12 nucleotides align to TRBD2. Germline loops: CDR1 MNHEY, CDR2 SMNVEV (reference sequence). The J segment lost 8 bases and the V segment lost 1 base, leaving 3 bases of the junction unmatched. The CDR3 contains 15 residues.

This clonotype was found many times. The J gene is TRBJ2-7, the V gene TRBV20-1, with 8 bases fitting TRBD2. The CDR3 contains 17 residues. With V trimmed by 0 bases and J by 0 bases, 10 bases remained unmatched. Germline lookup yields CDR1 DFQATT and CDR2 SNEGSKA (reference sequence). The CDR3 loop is CSARDLAGSGSSYEQYF. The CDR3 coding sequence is TGCAGTGCTAGAGACCTCGCGGGGAGCGGGAGCTCCTACGAGCAGTACTTC.

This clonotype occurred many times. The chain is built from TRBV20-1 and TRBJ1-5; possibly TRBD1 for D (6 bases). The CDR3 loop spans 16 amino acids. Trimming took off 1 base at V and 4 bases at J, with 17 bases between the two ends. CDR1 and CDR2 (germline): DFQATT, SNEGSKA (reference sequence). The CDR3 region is CSARANFQGKNQPQHF. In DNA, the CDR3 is TGCAGTGCTAGAGCTAATTTTCAGGGGAAAAATCAGCCCCAGCATTTT.